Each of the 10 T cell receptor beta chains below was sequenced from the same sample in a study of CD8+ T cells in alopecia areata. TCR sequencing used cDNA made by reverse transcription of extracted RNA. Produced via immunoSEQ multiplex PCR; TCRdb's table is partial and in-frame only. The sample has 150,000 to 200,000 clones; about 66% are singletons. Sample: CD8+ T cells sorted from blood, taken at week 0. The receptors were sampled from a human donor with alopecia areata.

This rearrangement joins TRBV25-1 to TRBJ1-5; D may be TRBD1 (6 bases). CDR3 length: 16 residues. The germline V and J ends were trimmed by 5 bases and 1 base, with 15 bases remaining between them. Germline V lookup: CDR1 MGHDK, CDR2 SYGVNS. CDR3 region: CASSTLRTESNQPQHF. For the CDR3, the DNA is TGTGCCAGCAGTACCCTCAGGACAGAAAGCAATCAGCCCCAGCATTTT.

CDR3 protein: CASSLGGASSYEQYF. The DNA of the CDR3 is TGTGCCAGCAGCTTAGGGGGAGCCAGTTCCTACGAGCAGTACTTC. The chain has TRBV7-6 and TRBJ2-7; perhaps TRBD2 as D (5 bases). The V end lost 1 base, the J end lost 1 base, and 11 bases lay between the germline ends. Germline V gene lookup returns CDR1 SGHVS and CDR2 FNYEAQ. This CDR3 spans 15 amino acids.

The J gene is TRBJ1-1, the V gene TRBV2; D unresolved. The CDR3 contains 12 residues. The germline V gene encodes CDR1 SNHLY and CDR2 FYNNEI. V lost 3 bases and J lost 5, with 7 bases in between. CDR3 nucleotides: TGTGCCAGCAGTGAGGTGAGAACTGAAGCTTTCTTT. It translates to CASSEVRTEAFF.

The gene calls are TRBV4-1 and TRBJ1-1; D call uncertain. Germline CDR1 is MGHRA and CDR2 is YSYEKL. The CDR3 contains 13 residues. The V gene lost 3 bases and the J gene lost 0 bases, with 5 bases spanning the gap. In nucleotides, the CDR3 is TGCGCCAGCAGCCATCAGGTGAACACTGAAGCTTTCTTT. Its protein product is CASSHQVNTEAFF.

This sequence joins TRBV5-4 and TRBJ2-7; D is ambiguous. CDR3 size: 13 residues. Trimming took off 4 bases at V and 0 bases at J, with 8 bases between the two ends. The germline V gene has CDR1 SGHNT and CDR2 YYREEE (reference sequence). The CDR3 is CASSPGSSYEQYF. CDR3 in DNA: TGTGCCAGCAGCCCCGGCTCCTCCTACGAGCAGTACTTC.

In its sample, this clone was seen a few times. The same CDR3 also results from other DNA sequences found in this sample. The CDR3 here is CSDIKDRGRGYGYTF. CDR3 nucleotides: TGCAGCGATATAAAGGACAGGGGACGTGGCTATGGCTACACCTTC. V gene TRBV29-1 combines with J gene TRBJ1-2; the match to TRBD1 covers 9 bases. The CDR3 loop spans 15 amino acids. Germline V gene data show CDR1 as SQVTM and CDR2 as ANQGSEA. With 7 bases clipped from V and 4 bases from J, the junction kept 13 bases outside the gene matches.

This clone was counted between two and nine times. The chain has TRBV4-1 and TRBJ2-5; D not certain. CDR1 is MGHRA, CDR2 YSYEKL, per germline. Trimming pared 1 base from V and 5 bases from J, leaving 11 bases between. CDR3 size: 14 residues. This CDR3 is CASSQVRPSETQYF. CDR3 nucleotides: TGCGCCAGCAGCCAAGTGAGGCCATCGGAGACCCAGTACTTC.

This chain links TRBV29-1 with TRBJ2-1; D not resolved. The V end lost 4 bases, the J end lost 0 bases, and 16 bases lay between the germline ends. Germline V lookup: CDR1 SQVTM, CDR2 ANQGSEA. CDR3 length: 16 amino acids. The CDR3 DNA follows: TGCAGCGTTGTGGGTGGGTCCCGGAGCTCCTACAATGAGCAGTTCTTC. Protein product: CSVVGGSRSSYNEQFF.

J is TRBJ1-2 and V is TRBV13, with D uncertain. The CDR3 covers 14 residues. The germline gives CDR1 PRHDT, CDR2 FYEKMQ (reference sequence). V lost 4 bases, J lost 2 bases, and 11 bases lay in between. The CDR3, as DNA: TGTGCCAGCAGCTCCGGACTGATGAACTATGGCTACACCTTC. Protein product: CASSSGLMNYGYTF.

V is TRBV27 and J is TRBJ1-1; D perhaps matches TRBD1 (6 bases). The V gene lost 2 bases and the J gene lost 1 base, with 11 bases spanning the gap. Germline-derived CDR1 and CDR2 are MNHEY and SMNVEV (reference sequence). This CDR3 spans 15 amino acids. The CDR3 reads CASSLRGTPNTEAFF. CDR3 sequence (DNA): TGTGCCAGCAGTTTACGGGGGACACCGAACACTGAAGCTTTCTTT.